The 21 T cell receptor beta chains listed next were all sequenced from one sample in a study of OX40 agonist ivuxolimab in advanced cancers. Profiling relied on immunoSEQ multiplex PCR, and the TCRdb table lists in-frame clones only, not all of them. The data contain some 57,000 clones, roughly 86% of them singletons. The source was CD4+ or CD8+ T cells sorted from blood, collected in a trial of the OX40 agonist ivuxolimab. Receptors were obtained from an adult with an advanced solid tumor such as melanoma, head and neck, liver or kidney cancer.

The rearrangement uses TRBV5-5 and TRBJ1-5; 9 nucleotides match TRBD1. V lost 0 bases, J lost 6 bases, and 10 bases stayed unmatched. Germline values: CDR1 SGHKS, CDR2 YYEKEE (reference sequence). The CDR3 covers 17 residues. This chain's CDR3 is CASSLGRAQGASQPQHF. As DNA, the CDR3 is TGTGCCAGCAGCTTGGGAAGGGCACAGGGGGCATCTCAGCCCCAGCATTTT.

V gene TRBV11-1 combines with J gene TRBJ2-1, with D unclear. In germline, CDR1 is SGHAT, CDR2 FQDESV (reference sequence). V was clipped by 5 bases and J by 5 bases, with 10 bases between them. CDR3 length equals 13 residues. In DNA form, the CDR3 reads TGTGCCAGCAGCCCTGGGCCGAACAATGAGCAGTTCTTC. It specifies CASSPGPNNEQFF.

The genes are TRBV28 and TRBJ2-1; 8 nucleotides line up with TRBD2. Germline loops: CDR1 MDHEN, CDR2 SYDVKM. The CDR3 runs to 14 residues. V lost 7 bases and J lost 4; bases outside the gene matches: 6. CDR3 amino acids: CASTTGGPYNEQFF. The DNA of the CDR3 is TGTGCCAGCACGACGGGAGGGCCATACAATGAGCAGTTCTTC. Filled out from reference TRBV28 and TRBJ2-1, the complete variable domain reads DVKVTQSSRYLVKRTGEKVFLECVQDMDHENMFWYRQDPGLGLRLIYFSYDVKMKEKGDIPEGYSVSREKKERFSLILESASTNQTSMYLCASTTGGPYNEQFFGPGTRLTVL.

The chain uses TRBV7-2 and TRBJ2-2; 10 bases are shared with TRBD2. The junction had 10 bases not matched to a gene; V was cut back by 3 bases and J by 6 bases. Germline lookup yields CDR1 SGHTA and CDR2 FQGNSA. The CDR3 extends over 17 amino acids. CDR3 loop: CASSFGVGLAGAGELFF. CDR3 sequence (DNA): TGTGCCAGCAGCTTCGGGGTCGGGCTAGCGGGAGCCGGGGAGCTGTTTTTT.

CDR3 protein: CASSPGTGTTGELFF. CDR3 nucleotides: TGTGCCAGCAGCCCCGGGACAGGGACCACCGGGGAGCTGTTTTTT. The chain combines TRBV11-2 with TRBJ2-2, with 9 bases fitting TRBD1. V was pared by 5 bases and J by 4 bases, with 5 bases of the junction left unmatched. CDR1 is SGHAT, CDR2 FQNNGV, per germline. The CDR3 extends over 15 amino acids.

The rearrangement joins TRBV19 to TRBJ2-7; D not certain. Trimming removed 3 bases from V and 3 bases from J, with 12 bases in between. CDR3 length equals 14 residues. Germline CDR1 LNHDA, CDR2 SQIVND (reference sequence). The CDR3 protein is CASSMAVPGYEQYF. The CDR3 bases are TGTGCCAGTAGTATGGCCGTGCCAGGCTACGAGCAGTACTTC.

The V call is TRBV2, the J call TRBJ2-7, with D hard to call. Trimming stripped 4 bases from V and 5 bases from J, with 9 bases between. Germline CDR1 is SNHLY and CDR2 is FYNNEI. There are 12 residues in the CDR3. CDR3 in amino acids: CASSGLGHEQYF. As DNA, the CDR3 is TGTGCCAGCAGTGGGCTAGGGCACGAGCAGTACTTC.

This chain connects TRBV27 to TRBJ1-5; the D gene is possibly TRBD1 (5 bases). In germline, CDR1 is MNHEY, CDR2 SMNVEV (reference sequence). Trimming shortened V by 8 bases and J by 4 bases, and 18 bases separated the two germline ends. There are 15 residues in the CDR3. The CDR3 is CASSTIGGENQPQHF. CDR3 in DNA: TGTGCCAGCTCCACGATTGGGGGAGAGAATCAGCCCCAGCATTTT.

The DNA for the CDR3 is TGTGCCAGCAGCCCAAATCCAGGGGGCGAAGAGACCCAGTACTTC. Residues: CASSPNPGGEETQYF. This sequence joins TRBV9 and TRBJ2-5; 8 nucleotides line up with TRBD1. The CDR3 is 15 amino acids. Per germline, CDR1 SGDLS and CDR2 YYNGEE. The J segment lost 3 bases and the V segment lost 4 bases, leaving 8 bases of the junction unmatched.

The J gene is TRBJ1-2, the V gene TRBV19; D may be TRBD1 (6 bases). Germline CDR1 LNHDA, CDR2 SQIVND (reference sequence). Trimming shortened V by 7 bases and J by 4 bases, and 19 bases separated the two germline ends. The CDR3 length is 15 residues. The CDR3: CASTPSGGAGYGYTF. The CDR3 DNA reads as TGTGCCAGTACCCCCTCCGGGGGGGCAGGCTATGGCTACACCTTC.

Of note for this clone: This same CDR3 is encoded by further DNA sequences in the sample. The rearrangement joins TRBV7-9 to TRBJ2-7; the D gene is possibly TRBD2 (6 bases). Between the trimmed V and J ends, which lost 2 bases and 4 bases, there was a span of 9 bases. The germline V gene has CDR1 SEHNR and CDR2 FQNEAQ (reference sequence). CDR3 length: 13 residues. In DNA form, the CDR3 reads TGTGCCAGCAGCTTACGGGACTCGTACGAGCAGTACTTC. This translates into CASSLRDSYEQYF.

The chain joins TRBV5-1 to TRBJ2-3; D call uncertain. This CDR3 has 13 residues. With 6 bases removed from V and 2 bases from J, the gap between germline ends came to 10 bases. The germline gives CDR1 SGHRS, CDR2 YFSETQ. The DNA for the CDR3 is TGCGCCAGCACTTTGCGAATCACAGATACGCAGTATTTT. The encoded protein is CASTLRITDTQYF.

The chain recombines TRBV6-6 with TRBJ2-3, with TRBD1 identical over 9 bases. The CDR3 loop spans 14 amino acids. V gave up 6 bases and J gave up 5 bases; unmatched junction bases: 6. Per germline, CDR1 MNHNY and CDR2 SVGAGI (reference sequence). The CDR3 nucleotides are TGTGCCAGCAGCCGGGACAGGGAGGAAGATACGCAGTATTTT. It encodes CASSRDREEDTQYF.

The chain recombines TRBV7-2 with TRBJ2-5, with D perhaps TRBD2 (7 bases). The CDR3 is made up of 15 amino acids. V dropped 5 bases and J dropped 2 bases, with 15 bases sitting between them. Germline loops: CDR1 SGHTA, CDR2 FQGNSA. In nucleotides, the CDR3 is TGTGCCAGCAGCGGGGGGGGCAGGGCGCAAGAGACCCAGTACTTC. Translating it yields CASSGGGRAQETQYF.

The chain combines TRBV7-9 with TRBJ2-1; 8 bases are shared with TRBD2. The CDR3 contains 13 residues. CDR1 and CDR2 from the germline V gene are SEHNR and FQNEAQ (reference sequence). V shed 0 bases and J 12 bases; nucleotides not matched to a gene: 4. The CDR3 is CASSLAEAGGQFF. The CDR3 bases are TGTGCCAGCAGCTTAGCTGAGGCGGGAGGGCAGTTCTTC.

The chain carries TRBV11-3 and TRBJ2-5; D not certain. This CDR3 comprises 13 residues. V was clipped by 5 bases and J by 2 bases, with 9 bases between them. The germline gives CDR1 SGHNT, CDR2 YENEEA. CDR3 residues: CASSQEVQETQYF. Here the CDR3 DNA reads TGTGCCAGCAGCCAGGAAGTACAAGAGACCCAGTACTTC.

The chain is built from TRBV9 and TRBJ1-3; D gene unclear. Trimming stripped 0 bases from V and 1 base from J, with 8 bases between. Germline-derived CDR1 and CDR2 are SGDLS and YYNGEE. The CDR3 spans 15 residues. CDR3 DNA sequence: TGTGCCAGCAGCGTAGGCGTGTTATCTGGAAACACCATATATTTT. This gives the protein CASSVGVLSGNTIYF.

CDR3 nucleotide sequence: TGTGCCAGCAGTTTATCGAATGAGGGTCAGCCCCAGCATTTT. Amino acid sequence: CASSLSNEGQPQHF. V usage is TRBV27 and J usage is TRBJ1-5; D unclear. Germline CDR1 and CDR2: MNHEY and SMNVEV (reference sequence). Between the trimmed V and J ends, which lost 0 bases and 6 bases, there was a span of 9 bases. This CDR3 region has 14 residues.

V gene TRBV5-1 combines with J gene TRBJ2-5, with unresolved D. Germline V gives CDR1 SGHRS, CDR2 YFSETQ. CDR3 length: 12 amino acids. V lost 0 bases and J 5 bases, leaving 5 bases between the germline ends. CDR3 loop: CASSLVTETQYF. CDR3 bases: TGCGCCAGCAGCTTGGTTACGGAGACCCAGTACTTC.

The chain employs TRBV28 and TRBJ2-1; 10 bases fit TRBD2. This CDR3 contains 18 residues. With 4 bases clipped from V and 6 bases from J, the junction kept 15 bases outside the gene matches. CDR1 MDHEN and CDR2 SYDVKM come from the germline V gene. CDR3 nucleotides: TGTGCCAGCAGTTCGACGAAACTTAGACTAGCGGGTACCAATGAGCAGTTCTTC. Protein sequence: CASSSTKLRLAGTNEQFF.

V usage is TRBV6-5 and J usage is TRBJ2-6; D unresolved. The CDR3 is 15 amino acids. V was clipped by 5 bases and J by 1 base, with 9 bases between them. Germline CDR1 MNHEY, CDR2 SVGAGI. The chain's CDR3 is CASSPLLSGANVLTF. CDR3 sequence (DNA): TGTGCCAGCAGTCCTCTTCTTTCTGGGGCCAACGTCCTGACTTTC.